The T cell receptor beta chain under discussion was sequenced for a study of blood T cell repertoires in COVID-19. Sequenced by immunoSEQ multiplex PCR; TCRdb stores in-frame clones only, minus some. This sample has 40,000 to 60,000 clones, with approximately 81% found just once. Trimming removed 4 bases at V and 9 bases at J, with 16 bases between. This CDR3 is built from 15 residues. Per germline, CDR1 LGHDT and CDR2 YNNKEL (reference sequence). V gene TRBV3-1 (or the pseudogene TRBV3-2) combines with J gene TRBJ1-6, with D possibly TRBD1 on 5 matching bases. The sample consisted of peripheral blood. The TCR was taken from a woman aged 60-75 years with acute or convalescent COVID-19. The CDR3 DNA sequence: TGTGCCAGCAGCCCCCGACAGAGCTTAAGTTCACCCCTCCACTTT. Translation gives CASSPRQSLSSPLHF.